These T cell receptor beta chains were read from a single sample in a study of beta chain features in type 1 diabetes. Profiled with immunoSEQ multiplex PCR; TCRdb holds only in-frame clones, not every one. This sample yields 640,000 or so clones, of which 11% to 15% are seen a single time; approximately 0.042% belongs to the top ten. The sequenced material came from naive CD4+ T cells from blood. Receptor source: a man between 18 and 35 years old with type 1 diabetes. Both conserved end residues are part of each CDR3. A D gene is named only where the DNA matches it firmly. Clone size is given for some rows only: seen once, a few or many times, or a class if the clone is expanded.

TRBV7-2,TRBD1,TRBJ2-7,.,TGTGCCAGCAGGGACCGGGACAGGACCAACTACGAGCAGTACTTC,CASRDRDRTNYEQYF
TRBV19,.,TRBJ2-1,.,TGTGCCAGTAGTATAGACAGGAAGGCTGAGCAGTTCTTC,CASSIDRKAEQFF
TRBV7-2,.,TRBJ1-2,.,TGTGCCAGCAGCCCATTTCGACAATATGGCTACACCTTC,CASSPFRQYGYTF
TRBV4-1,.,TRBJ1-3,.,TGCGCCAGCAGCCAAGATCGACTCCAGAGGGGTCCTCAGTCGGACACCATATATTTT,CASSQDRLQRGPQSDTIYF
TRBV21-1,.,TRBJ2-5,once,TGTGCCAACAAGTTGGGGGGAGAAGAGACCCAGTACTTC,CANKLGGEETQYF
TRBV29-1,TRBD1,TRBJ1-2,few,TGCAGCGTTGCCACGGGACAGATCTATGGCTACACCTTC,CSVATGQIYGYTF
TRBV6-5,.,TRBJ2-1,few,TGTGCCAGCAGTTACTCGGGTAGCTCCTACAATGAGCAGTTCTTC,CASSYSGSSYNEQFF
TRBV18,TRBD1,TRBJ2-3,few,TGTGCCAGCTCACCAAGGACTCAGGGGGCCGGAGATACGCAGTATTTT,CASSPRTQGAGDTQYF
TRBV25-1,.,TRBJ1-2,few,TGTGCCAGCAGTGGATACAGGGACGACTATGGCTACACCTTC,CASSGYRDDYGYTF
TRBV20-1,.,TRBJ2-1,few,TGCAGTGCTAGGGGTGGGCATGAGCAGTTCTTC,CSARGGHEQFF
TRBV5-1,.,TRBJ2-1,.,TGCGCCAGCAGCGTAGGGGGCTACAATGAGCAGTTCTTC,CASSVGGYNEQFF
TRBV28,TRBD1,TRBJ2-1,.,TGTGCCAGCAGCCCCGGGACAGGGTTTTTCGATGAGCAGTTCTTC,CASSPGTGFFDEQFF
TRBV4-3,.,TRBJ1-4,few,TGCGCCAGCAGCGGGACAAACGGGGAAAAACTGTTTTTT,CASSGTNGEKLFF
TRBV7-9,.,TRBJ2-3,few,TGTGCCAGCAGCTCGCAGGGTTCCCCAGATACGCAGTATTTT,CASSSQGSPDTQYF
TRBV6-6,TRBD1,TRBJ2-4,.,TGTGCCAGCGGACAGGGCCTAGCCAAAAACATTCAGTACTTC,CASGQGLAKNIQYF
TRBV18,.,TRBJ1-1,.,TGTGCCAGCTCACCACCGTGGGGTTTGACTGAAGCTTTCTTT,CASSPPWGLTEAFF
TRBV2,.,TRBJ2-7,.,TGTGCCAGCCAGGTCGCAGAAAATCGCGAGCAGTACTTC,CASQVAENREQYF
TRBV5-1,.,TRBJ2-1,few,TGCGCCAGCAGCTATACTAAAGTTAGCTCCTACAATGAGCAGTTCTTC,CASSYTKVSSYNEQFF
TRBV30,.,TRBJ1-3,few,TGTGCCTGGAGTGTCACAGGAAACACCATATATTTT,CAWSVTGNTIYF
TRBV30,TRBD1,TRBJ1-1,.,TGTGCCTCGGACAGGCAGGGGAACACTGAAGCTTTCTTT,CASDRQGNTEAFF
TRBV7-8,TRBD1,TRBJ1-1,few,TGTGCCAGCAGCCAAGGCAGGACAGGGGGTCGTGATGAAGCTTTCTTT,CASSQGRTGGRDEAFF
TRBV27,.,TRBJ2-2,few,TGTGCCAGCAGTTCCTCAGGGGACAATGCCGGGGAGCTGTTTTTT,CASSSSGDNAGELFF
TRBV18,.,TRBJ2-7,few,TGTGCCAGCTCAACGGGCGTCTCCTACGAGCAGTACTTC,CASSTGVSYEQYF
TRBV2,TRBD1,TRBJ2-7,.,TGTGCCAGCAGGGGCCAGGGACAGGGAGTATTCTACGAGCAGTACTTC,CASRGQGQGVFYEQYF
TRBV28,.,TRBJ2-3,.,TGTGCCAGCAGTTTATTTTCTGGCGGGGTGAGCACAGATACGCAGTATTTT,CASSLFSGGVSTDTQYF
TRBV7-9,TRBD2,TRBJ2-1,few,TGTGCCAGCAGCTCCCGAGCGGGAGCCGGGGAGCAGTTCTTC,CASSSRAGAGEQFF
TRBV28,.,TRBJ1-2,few,TGTGCCAGCAGTTTGGGGGACTATGGCTACACCTTC,CASSLGDYGYTF
TRBV21-1,.,TRBJ2-2,few,TGTGCCAGCAGCAATTGCGCTAGCGGGAGGGGCGGCGGGGAGCTGTTTTTT,CASSNCASGRGGGELFF
TRBV29-1,TRBD1,TRBJ2-3,few,TGCAGCGTTGACTCGGACAGGACTAGCACAGATACGCAGTATTTT,CSVDSDRTSTDTQYF
TRBV11-2,TRBD2,TRBJ2-3,.,TGTGCCAGCCGTGGTTGGCGGGAGGGCCTCTCTACGCAGTATTTT,CASRGWREGLSTQYF
TRBV25-1,TRBD2,TRBJ2-1,.,TGTGCCAGCAGTGAACCAAGCGGGATCGTGGACAATGAGCAGTTCTTC,CASSEPSGIVDNEQFF
TRBV25-1,.,TRBJ1-1,.,TGTGCCAGCAGTGAATTTTATACGACCTCAGGAGCTTTCTTT,CASSEFYTTSGAFF
TRBV28,TRBD2,TRBJ2-3,.,TGTGCCAGCAGCGGCGGGGGGGCGAGCACAGATACGCAGTATTTT,CASSGGGASTDTQYF
TRBV14,.,TRBJ2-5,.,TGTGCCAGCAGCCAAGTTCTCGGAGAGACCCAGTACTTC,CASSQVLGETQYF
TRBV28,.,TRBJ2-2,few,TGTGCCAGCAGTTCCCGCAGGCCGAACACCGGGGAGCTGTTTTTT,CASSSRRPNTGELFF
TRBV4-1,TRBD2,TRBJ2-7,few,TGCGCCAGCAGCCTGGAGACTAGCCGAACCTACGAGCAGTACTTC,CASSLETSRTYEQYF
TRBV4-3,.,TRBJ1-4,.,TGCGCCAGCAGCCAGACCCGGGCGGAAAAACTGTTTTTT,CASSQTRAEKLFF
TRBV29-1,.,TRBJ2-1,.,TGCAGCGCCGGGTGGCGGGGTGAGCAGTTCTTC,CSAGWRGEQFF
TRBV5-1,.,TRBJ2-3,few,TGCGCCAGCAGTAACCAAGGGACAGATACGCAGTATTTT,CASSNQGTDTQYF
TRBV7-2,.,TRBJ2-3,.,TGTGCCAGCAGCTTAGAAGCGACCACAGATACGCAGTATTTT,CASSLEATTDTQYF
TRBV5-1,.,TRBJ2-1,few,TGCGCCAGCAAGGATTTTAACGGACCAGAGTTCTTC,CASKDFNGPEFF
TRBV15,TRBD2,TRBJ2-5,.,TGTGCCACCAGCAGAGTTTTAGCGGGAGTCGGGGAGACCCAGTACTTC,CATSRVLAGVGETQYF
TRBV7-2,.,TRBJ2-3,few,TGTGCCAGCAGCCGACACAGTCGCCGCGGGAATCAAGATACGCAGTATTTT,CASSRHSRRGNQDTQYF
TRBV30,.,TRBJ2-7,.,TGTGCCTGGAGTGTCGGCCTAGCAAACCTCTACGAGCAGTACTTC,CAWSVGLANLYEQYF
TRBV5-1,TRBD1,TRBJ2-5,.,TGCGCCAGCAGCAAGGGACAGGGGGATTTCGCAGAGACCCAGTACTTC,CASSKGQGDFAETQYF
TRBV29-1,.,TRBJ2-7,few,TGCAGCGTCGCTGAGGGCCTTGGCGCCTACGAGCAGTACTTC,CSVAEGLGAYEQYF
TRBV9,TRBD1,TRBJ1-2,few,TGTGCCAGCAGCGCAACCGGGACAGGGGATGGCTACACCTTC,CASSATGTGDGYTF
TRBV30,TRBD1,TRBJ2-1,.,TGTGCCTGGTGCACAGGGGTCGAGCAGTTCTTC,CAWCTGVEQFF
TRBV2,TRBD1,TRBJ2-5,.,TGTGCCAGCAGGACAGGGCCGAGATCGACCCAGTACTTC,CASRTGPRSTQYF
TRBV7-9,TRBD2,TRBJ2-3,.,TGTGCCAGCAGCTCCCTAGCGGGAGTTCGCGCAGATACGCAGTATTTT,CASSSLAGVRADTQYF
TRBV11-2,.,TRBJ2-7,.,TGTGCCAGCAGCTCCAGAACAGGGAGCTACGAGCAGTACTTC,CASSSRTGSYEQYF
TRBV7-2,TRBD2,TRBJ2-1,few,TGTGCCAGCCGGTCAGGACTAGCGGGATACAATGAGCAGTTCTTC,CASRSGLAGYNEQFF
TRBV27,.,TRBJ2-6,once,TGTGCCAGCAGTTACGGTGAGAGCTCTGGGGCCAACGTCCTGACTTTC,CASSYGESSGANVLTF